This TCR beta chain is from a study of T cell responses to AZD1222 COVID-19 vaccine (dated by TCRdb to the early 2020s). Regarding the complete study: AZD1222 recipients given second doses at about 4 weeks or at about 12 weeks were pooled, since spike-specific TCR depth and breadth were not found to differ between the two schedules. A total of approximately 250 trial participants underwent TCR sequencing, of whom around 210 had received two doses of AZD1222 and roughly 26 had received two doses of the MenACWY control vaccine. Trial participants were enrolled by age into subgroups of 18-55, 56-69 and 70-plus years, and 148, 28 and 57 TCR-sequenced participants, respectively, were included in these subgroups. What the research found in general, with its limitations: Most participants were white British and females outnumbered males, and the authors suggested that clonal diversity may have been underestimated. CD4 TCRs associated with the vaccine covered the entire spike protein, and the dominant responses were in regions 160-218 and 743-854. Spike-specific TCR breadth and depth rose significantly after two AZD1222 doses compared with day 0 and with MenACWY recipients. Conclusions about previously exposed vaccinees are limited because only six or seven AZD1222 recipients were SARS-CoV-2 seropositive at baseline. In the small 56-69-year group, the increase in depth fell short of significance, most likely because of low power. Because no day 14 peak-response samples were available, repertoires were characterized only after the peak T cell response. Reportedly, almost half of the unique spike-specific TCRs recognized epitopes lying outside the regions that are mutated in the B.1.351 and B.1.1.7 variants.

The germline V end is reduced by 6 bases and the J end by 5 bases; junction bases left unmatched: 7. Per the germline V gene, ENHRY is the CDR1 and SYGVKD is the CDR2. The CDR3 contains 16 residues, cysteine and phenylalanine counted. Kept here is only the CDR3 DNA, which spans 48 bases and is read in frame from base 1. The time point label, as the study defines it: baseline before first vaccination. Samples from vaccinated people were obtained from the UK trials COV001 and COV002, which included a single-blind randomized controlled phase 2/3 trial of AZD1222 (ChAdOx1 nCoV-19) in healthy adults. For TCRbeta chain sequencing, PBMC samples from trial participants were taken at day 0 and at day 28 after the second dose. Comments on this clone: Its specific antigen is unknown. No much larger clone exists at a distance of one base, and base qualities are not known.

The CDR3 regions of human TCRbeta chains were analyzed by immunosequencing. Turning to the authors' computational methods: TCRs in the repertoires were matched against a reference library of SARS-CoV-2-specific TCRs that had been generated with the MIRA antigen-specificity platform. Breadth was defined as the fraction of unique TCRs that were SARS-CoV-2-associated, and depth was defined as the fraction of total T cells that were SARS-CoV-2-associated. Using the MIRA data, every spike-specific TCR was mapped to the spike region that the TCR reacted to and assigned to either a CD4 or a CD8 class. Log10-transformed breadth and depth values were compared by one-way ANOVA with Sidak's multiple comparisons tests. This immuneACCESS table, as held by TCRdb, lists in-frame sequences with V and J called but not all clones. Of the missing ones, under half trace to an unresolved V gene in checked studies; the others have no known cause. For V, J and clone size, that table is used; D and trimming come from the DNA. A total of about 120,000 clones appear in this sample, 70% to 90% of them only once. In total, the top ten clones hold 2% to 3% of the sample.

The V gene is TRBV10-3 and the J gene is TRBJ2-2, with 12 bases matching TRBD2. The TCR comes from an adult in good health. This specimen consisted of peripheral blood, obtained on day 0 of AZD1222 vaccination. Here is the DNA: TGTGCCATCAGGCCGACTAGCGGGAGAGGGACCGGGGAGCTGTTTTTT. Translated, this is CAIRPTSGRGTGELFF.